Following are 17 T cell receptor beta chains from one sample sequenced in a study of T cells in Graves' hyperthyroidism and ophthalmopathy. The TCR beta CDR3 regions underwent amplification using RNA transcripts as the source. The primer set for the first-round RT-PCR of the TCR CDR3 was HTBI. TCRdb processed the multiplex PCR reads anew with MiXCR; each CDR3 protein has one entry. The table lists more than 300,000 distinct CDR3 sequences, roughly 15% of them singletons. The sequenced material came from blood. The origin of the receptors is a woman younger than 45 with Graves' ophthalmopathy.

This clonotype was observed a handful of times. The CDR3 region has the DNA TGCGCCAGCAGTCGCCAAAGCGGGGCCCCTCAGTACTTC. Encoded protein: CASSRQSGAPQYF. The chain links TRBV10-2 to TRBJ2-5; 7 bases fit TRBD2. The junction had 11 bases not matched to a gene; V was cut back by 5 bases and J by 11 bases. This CDR3 has 13 amino acids. CDR1 is WSHSY, CDR2 SAAADI, per germline.

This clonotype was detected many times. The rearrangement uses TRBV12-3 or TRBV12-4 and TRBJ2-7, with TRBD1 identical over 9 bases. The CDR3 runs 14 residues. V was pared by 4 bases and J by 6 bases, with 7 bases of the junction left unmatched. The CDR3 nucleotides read TGTGCCAGCAGTTCGGGACAGGGTGGTGTCGAGCAGTACTTC. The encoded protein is CASSSGQGGVEQYF.

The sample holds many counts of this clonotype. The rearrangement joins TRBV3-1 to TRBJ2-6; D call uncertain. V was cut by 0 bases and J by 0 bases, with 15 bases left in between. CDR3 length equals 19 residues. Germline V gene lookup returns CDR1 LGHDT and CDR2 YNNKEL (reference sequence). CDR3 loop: CASSQERIPGISGANVLTF. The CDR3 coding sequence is TGTGCCAGCAGCCAAGAACGCATTCCTGGCATCTCTGGGGCCAACGTCCTGACTTTC.

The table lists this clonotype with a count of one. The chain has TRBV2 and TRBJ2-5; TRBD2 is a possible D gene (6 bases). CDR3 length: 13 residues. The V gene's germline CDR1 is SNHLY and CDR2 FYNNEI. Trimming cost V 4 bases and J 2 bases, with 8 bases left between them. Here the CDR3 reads CASSGLDQETQYF. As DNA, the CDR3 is TGTGCCAGCAGTGGACTAGATCAAGAGACCCAGTACTTC.

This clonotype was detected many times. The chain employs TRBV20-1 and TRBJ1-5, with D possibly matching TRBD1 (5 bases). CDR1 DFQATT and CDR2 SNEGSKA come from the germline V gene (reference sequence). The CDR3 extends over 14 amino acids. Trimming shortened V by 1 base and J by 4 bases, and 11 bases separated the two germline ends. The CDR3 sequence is CSARGQPRNQPQHF. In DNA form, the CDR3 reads TGCAGTGCTAGAGGACAGCCACGGAATCAGCCCCAGCATTTT.

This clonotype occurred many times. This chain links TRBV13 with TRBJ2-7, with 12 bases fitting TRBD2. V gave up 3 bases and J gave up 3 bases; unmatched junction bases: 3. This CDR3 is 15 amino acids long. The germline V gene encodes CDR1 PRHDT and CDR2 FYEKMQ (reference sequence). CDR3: CASSFSSGGDYEQYF. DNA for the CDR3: TGTGCCAGCAGCTTTTCTAGCGGGGGGGACTACGAGCAGTACTTC. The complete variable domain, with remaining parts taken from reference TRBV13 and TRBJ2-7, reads AAGVIQSPRHLIKEKRETATLKCYPIPRHDTVYWYQQGPGQDPQFLISFYEKMQSDKGSIPDRFSAQQFSDYHSELNMSSLELGDSALYFCASSFSSGGDYEQYFGPGTRLTVT.

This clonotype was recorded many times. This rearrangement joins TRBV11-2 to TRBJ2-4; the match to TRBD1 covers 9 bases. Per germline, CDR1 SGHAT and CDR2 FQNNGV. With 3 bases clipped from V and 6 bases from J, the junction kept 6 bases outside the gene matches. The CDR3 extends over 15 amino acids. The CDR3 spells CASSLEPGQGNIQYF. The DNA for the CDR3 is TGTGCCAGCAGCTTGGAACCGGGACAGGGAAACATTCAGTACTTC.

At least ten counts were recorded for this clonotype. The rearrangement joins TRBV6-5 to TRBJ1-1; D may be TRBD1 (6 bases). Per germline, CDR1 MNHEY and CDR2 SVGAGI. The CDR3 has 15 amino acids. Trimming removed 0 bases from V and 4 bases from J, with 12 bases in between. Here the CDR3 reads CASSYSTGLITEAFF. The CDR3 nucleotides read TGTGCCAGCAGTTACTCCACAGGGTTAATCACTGAAGCTTTCTTT.

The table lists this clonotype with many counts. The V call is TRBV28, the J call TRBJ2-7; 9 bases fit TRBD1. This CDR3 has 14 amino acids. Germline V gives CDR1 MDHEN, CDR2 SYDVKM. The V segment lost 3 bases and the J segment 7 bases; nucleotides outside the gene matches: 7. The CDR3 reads CASSLNRGQGEQYF. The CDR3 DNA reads TGTGCCAGCAGTTTGAACAGGGGGCAGGGTGAGCAGTACTTC.

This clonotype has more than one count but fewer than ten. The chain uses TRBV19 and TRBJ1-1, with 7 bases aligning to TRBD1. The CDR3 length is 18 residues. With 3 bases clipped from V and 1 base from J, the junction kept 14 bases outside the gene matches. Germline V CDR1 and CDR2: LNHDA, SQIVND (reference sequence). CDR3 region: CASSMEGAGYEKNTEAFF. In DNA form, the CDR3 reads TGTGCCAGTAGTATGGAGGGGGCAGGGTACGAGAAGAACACTGAAGCTTTCTTT.

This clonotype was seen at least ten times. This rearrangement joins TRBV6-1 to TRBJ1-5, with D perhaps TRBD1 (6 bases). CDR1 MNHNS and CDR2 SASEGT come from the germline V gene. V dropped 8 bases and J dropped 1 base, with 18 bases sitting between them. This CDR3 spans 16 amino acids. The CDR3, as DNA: TGTGCCAGCCGGGACGGACAGCCGTGGAGCAATCAGCCCCAGCATTTT. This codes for CASRDGQPWSNQPQHF.

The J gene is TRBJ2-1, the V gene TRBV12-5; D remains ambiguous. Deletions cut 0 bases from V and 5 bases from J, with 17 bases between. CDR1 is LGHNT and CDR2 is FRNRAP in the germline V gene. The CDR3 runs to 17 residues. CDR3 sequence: CASGLVGSTLRNNEQFF. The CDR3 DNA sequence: TGTGCTAGTGGTTTGGTCGGGTCGACCCTTAGAAACAATGAGCAGTTCTTC. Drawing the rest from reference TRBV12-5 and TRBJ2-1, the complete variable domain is DARVTQTPRHKVTEMGQEVTMRCQPILGHNTVFWYRQTMMQGLELLAYFRNRAPLDDSGMPKDRFSAEMPDATLATLKIQPSEPRDSAVYFCASGLVGSTLRNNEQFFGPGTRLTVL.

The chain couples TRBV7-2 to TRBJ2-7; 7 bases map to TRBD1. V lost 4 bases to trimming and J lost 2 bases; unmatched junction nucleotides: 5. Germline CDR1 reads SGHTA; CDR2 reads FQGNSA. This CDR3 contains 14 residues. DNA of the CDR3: TGTGCCAGCAGCTCGACAGGGAACACCTACGAGCAGTACTTC. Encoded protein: CASSSTGNTYEQYF.

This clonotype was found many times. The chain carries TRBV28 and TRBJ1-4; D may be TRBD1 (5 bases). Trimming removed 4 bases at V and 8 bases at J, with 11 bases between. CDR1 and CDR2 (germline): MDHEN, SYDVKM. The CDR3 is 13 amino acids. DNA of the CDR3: TGTGCCAGCAGTTCGAGGGGTGTGGAAAAACTGTTTTTT. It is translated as CASSSRGVEKLFF.

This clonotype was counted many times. The CDR3: CASSLDRAGGNIQYF. CDR3 DNA: TGTGCCAGCAGCCTCGACAGGGCCGGTGGAAACATTCAGTACTTC. This chain uses TRBV3-1 with TRBJ2-4; 7 bases map to TRBD1. CDR3 size: 15 residues. The germline CDR1 and CDR2 sequences are LGHDT and YNNKEL (reference sequence). V lost 4 bases, J lost 6 bases, and 9 bases stayed unmatched.

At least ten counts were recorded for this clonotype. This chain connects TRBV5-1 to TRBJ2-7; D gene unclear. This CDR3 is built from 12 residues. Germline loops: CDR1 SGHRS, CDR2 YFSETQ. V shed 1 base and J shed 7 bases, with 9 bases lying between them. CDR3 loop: CASSLNSREQYF. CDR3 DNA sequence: TGCGCCAGCAGCTTGAACTCGCGGGAGCAGTACTTC. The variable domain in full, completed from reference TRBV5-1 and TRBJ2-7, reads KAGVTQTPRYLIKTRGQQVTLSCSPISGHRSVSWYQQTPGQGLQFLFEYFSETQRNKGNFPGRFSGRQFSNSRSEMNVSTLELGDSALYLCASSLNSREQYFGPGTRLTVT.

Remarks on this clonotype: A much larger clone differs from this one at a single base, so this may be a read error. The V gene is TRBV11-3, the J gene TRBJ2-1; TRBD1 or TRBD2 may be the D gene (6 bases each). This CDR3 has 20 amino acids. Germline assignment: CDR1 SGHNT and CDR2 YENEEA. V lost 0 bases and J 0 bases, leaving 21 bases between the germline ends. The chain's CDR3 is CASSLDGLVGGMSSYNEQFF. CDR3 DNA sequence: TGTGCCAGCAGCTTAGATGGCCTAGTGGGGGGCATGAGCTCCTACAATGAGCAGTTCTTC.